This T cell receptor beta chain was captured by sequencing in a study of regulatory T cells in long-lasting Graves disease. Trimming removed 4 bases from V and 2 bases from J, with 15 bases in between. The germline gives CDR1 LGHDT, CDR2 YNNKEL (reference sequence). The CDR3 runs 17 residues. Study results and caveats: With some 2,500 shared public clonotypes, persistent patients exceeded new patients, who shared about a thousand.

This clonotype was seen ten or more times. Its antigen is unidentified. Regarding time point: newly diagnosed GD, antithyroid drugs for less than 3 months. With RNA extracted from PBMCs as input, the TCR library was made. Roughly 10-milliliter peripheral blood samples went into EDTA tubes. To make TCR beta libraries, researchers used iRepertoire HTBI primers and Arm-PCR of CDR3 regions. TCRdb independently ran MiXCR on the multiplex PCR reads; one entry per CDR3 protein. The table lists roughly 500,000 distinct CDR3 sequences, about 14% of them singletons. This sample also appeared in a second study, on T cells in Graves' hyperthyroidism and ophthalmopathy. In that study: Onset of ophthalmopathy came a median roughly 6.9 months after the model predicted it.

This receptor was identified in a woman between 50 and 59 years old with Graves disease. V usage is TRBV3-1 and J usage is TRBJ2-6; D is perhaps TRBD2 (5 bases). Specimen: peripheral blood mononuclear cells (PBMCs), collected at new diagnosis, from a patient treated with antithyroid drugs. The CDR3 protein is CASSPDGSSAGANVLTF. The CDR3 DNA is TGTGCCAGCAGCCCAGATGGGAGCTCGGCTGGGGCCAACGTCCTGACTTTC.